This T cell receptor (beta chain) appears in the sequencing data of a study of cytotoxic CD8 clonotypes in ibrutinib-treated CLL. Regarding the study as a whole: Clonality went higher at ibrutinib response and then dropped back toward baseline at progression.

Investigators sought sequencing depths of between 1 in 200,000 and 1 in 1 million T cells. Sequenced by immunoSEQ multiplex PCR; TCRdb stores in-frame clones only, minus some. The sample contains about 50,000 clones, 50% to 65% of which appear only once. In germline, CDR1 is MGHRA, CDR2 YSYEKL. This CDR3 is built from 14 residues. The V and J ends lost 0 bases and 11 bases respectively, with 16 bases between them. With regard to this clone: Its matching antigen is unknown.

The receptor's source is a human donor with chronic lymphocytic leukemia. This chain joins TRBV4-1 and TRBJ1-1, with D possibly TRBD1 on 5 matching bases. The sequencing used PBMCs, collected at disease progression, from a patient treated with ibrutinib. The CDR3 nucleotides are TGCGCCAGCAGCCAAGAGGGGACGGCCCCGAAGGCTTTCTTT. Its translation: CASSQEGTAPKAFF.